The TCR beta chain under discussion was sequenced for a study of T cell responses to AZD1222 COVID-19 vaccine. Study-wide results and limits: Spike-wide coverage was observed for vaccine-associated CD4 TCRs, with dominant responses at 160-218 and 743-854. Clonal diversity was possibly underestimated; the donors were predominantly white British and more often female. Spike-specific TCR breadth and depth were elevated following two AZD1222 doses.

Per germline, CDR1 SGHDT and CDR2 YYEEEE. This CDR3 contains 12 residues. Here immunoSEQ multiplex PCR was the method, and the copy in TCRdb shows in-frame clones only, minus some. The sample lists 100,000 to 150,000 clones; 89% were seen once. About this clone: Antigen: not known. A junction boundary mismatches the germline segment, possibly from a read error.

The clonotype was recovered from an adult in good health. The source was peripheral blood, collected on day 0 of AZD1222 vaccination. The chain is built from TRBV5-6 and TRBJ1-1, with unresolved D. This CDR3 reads CASGLANTEAFF. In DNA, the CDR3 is TGTGCCAGCGGCTTGGCGAACACTGAAGCTTTCTTT.